Presented here are 21 T cell receptor beta chains from one specimen sequenced in a study of T cell changes during pregnancy in multiple sclerosis. Generated by immunoSEQ multiplex PCR, the TCRdb table keeps only in-frame clones and is missing some. The sample has some 64,000 clones; 90% are singletons. This specimen consisted of peripheral blood, obtained in the second trimester of pregnancy. The receptors stem from a female donor in good health, enrolled as a control in a pregnancy study.

There are a few counts of this clone. The chain is built from TRBV19 and TRBJ2-5; TRBD1 agrees at 8 bases. The CDR3 spans 15 residues. Germline values: CDR1 LNHDA, CDR2 SQIVND (reference sequence). After removal of 5 bases from V and 4 bases from J, the junction contained 9 bases not matched to a gene. This CDR3 reads CASSVQGGPLETQYF. The CDR3 nucleotides read TGTGCCAGTAGTGTACAGGGGGGCCCCCTAGAGACCCAGTACTTC.

J is TRBJ1-1 and V is TRBV15; 8 bases are shared with TRBD1. Germline V lookup: CDR1 LNHNV, CDR2 YYDKDF (reference sequence). The CDR3 runs to 14 residues. The trim removed 5 bases at V and 7 bases at J, leaving 9 bases unmatched. As DNA, the CDR3 is TGTGCCACCAGCGGAAACAGGGGGTCGGGTGAAGCTTTCTTT. Translation: CATSGNRGSGEAFF.

This chain links TRBV5-6 with TRBJ2-7; TRBD1 is a possible D gene (6 bases). V lost 4 bases and J lost 3, with 11 bases in between. Germline V gene sequence: CDR1 SGHDT, CDR2 YYEEEE. CDR3 size: 13 residues. For the CDR3, the DNA is TGTGCCAGCAGCACCCTACAGGGCTACGAGCAGTACTTC. This translates into CASSTLQGYEQYF.

V is TRBV10-3 and J is TRBJ1-6; 7 bases are a match to TRBD1. With V trimmed by 2 bases and J by 7 bases, 8 bases remained unmatched. This CDR3 is 16 amino acids long. Germline V gene lookup returns CDR1 ENHRY and CDR2 SYGVKD. CDR3 region: CAISEGGTDGNSPLHF. Written as DNA, the CDR3 is TGTGCCATCAGTGAGGGTGGGACAGACGGGAATTCACCCCTCCACTTT.

The genes are TRBV2 and TRBJ1-5; no reliable D call. V gave up 4 bases and J gave up 1 base, with 8 bases separating them. This CDR3 region has 14 residues. The V gene's germline CDR1 is SNHLY and CDR2 FYNNEI. The CDR3 loop is CASSASMSNQPQHF. The CDR3 DNA reads TGTGCCAGCAGTGCTAGTATGAGCAATCAGCCCCAGCATTTT.

The chain is built from TRBV2 and TRBJ2-5; the match to TRBD1 covers 9 bases. The CDR3 runs to 13 residues. The V and J ends lost 10 bases and 1 base, in that order; junction bases with no gene match: 4. Germline V CDR1 and CDR2: SNHLY, FYNNEI. This chain's CDR3 is CATKTGGQETQYF. The CDR3 region has the DNA TGTGCCACCAAGACAGGGGGCCAAGAGACCCAGTACTTC.

The chain uses TRBV19 and TRBJ1-2, with 7 nucleotides matching TRBD1. The germline CDR1 and CDR2 sequences are LNHDA and SQIVND (reference sequence). The CDR3 is 13 residues long. The trim removed 7 bases at V and 4 bases at J, leaving 6 bases unmatched. The CDR3 protein is CASTNRGSYGYTF. CDR3 nucleotides: TGTGCCAGTACGAACAGGGGAAGCTATGGCTACACCTTC.

This chain connects TRBV6-5 to TRBJ1-5; no clear D gene. The CDR3 covers 13 residues. Germline V gives CDR1 MNHEY, CDR2 SVGAGI. Trimming cost V 0 bases and J 6 bases, with 6 bases left between them. In DNA, the CDR3 is TGTGCCAGCAGTTACTCGCGAGGTCAGCCCCAGCATTTT. This codes for CASSYSRGQPQHF.

This clone was detected a few times. The rearrangement joins TRBV2 to TRBJ2-2, with 7 bases identical to TRBD2. This CDR3 is 14 amino acids long. Germline CDR1 SNHLY, CDR2 FYNNEI. V lost 2 bases and J lost 5; bases outside the gene matches: 2. The CDR3 DNA is TGTGCCAGCAGTGAATTCGGGAGGACCGGGGAGCTGTTTTTT. This gives the protein CASSEFGRTGELFF.

This clone turned up a few times. This sequence joins TRBV4-2 and TRBJ2-7, with TRBD1 matching over 11 bases. CDR3 length equals 16 residues. Unmatched junction bases numbered 4, after V lost 0 bases and J lost 3 bases. Germline loops: CDR1 LGHNA, CDR2 YNFKEQ. The CDR3 protein is CASSQDRGTGGYEQYF. In nucleotides, the CDR3 is TGTGCCAGCAGCCAAGATAGGGGGACAGGGGGCTACGAGCAGTACTTC.

V is TRBV6-5 and J is TRBJ1-1, with 7 bases that match TRBD1. The germline V gene has CDR1 MNHEY and CDR2 SVGAGI. With V trimmed by 7 bases and J by 4 bases, 9 bases remained unmatched. The CDR3 has 14 amino acids. The CDR3 DNA is TGTGCCAGCAATCGACAGGGTTGGGGCACTGAAGCTTTCTTT. It translates to CASNRQGWGTEAFF.

The chain combines TRBV5-4 with TRBJ2-2, with 7 positions matching TRBD2. Germline V gene data show CDR1 as SGHNT and CDR2 as YYREEE (reference sequence). Unmatched junction bases numbered 9, after V lost 6 bases and J lost 1 base. The CDR3 extends over 16 amino acids. The CDR3, as DNA: TGTGCCAGCACCCAAAGGGGAGGGTTGAACACCGGGGAGCTGTTTTTT. Translating it yields CASTQRGGLNTGELFF.

The J gene is TRBJ2-1, the V gene TRBV7-9; no definite D call. With 7 bases removed from V and 0 bases from J, the gap between germline ends came to 10 bases. CDR1 is SEHNR, CDR2 FQNEAQ, per germline (reference sequence). This CDR3 has 14 residues. CDR3 amino acids: CASIPESSYNEQFF. The DNA for the CDR3 is TGTGCCAGCATTCCGGAGAGCTCCTACAATGAGCAGTTCTTC.

This clone was picked up one time. The CDR3 loop reads CASSPGQTTQETQYF. The CDR3 DNA reads TGCGCCAGCAGTCCCGGACAGACGACCCAAGAGACCCAGTACTTC. The chain links TRBV5-1 to TRBJ2-5, with a possible D match to TRBD1 (6 bases). The CDR3 extends over 15 amino acids. V lost 5 bases, J lost 1 base, and 15 bases lay in between. From germline, CDR1 is SGHRS and CDR2 YFSETQ.

The genes are TRBV5-1 and TRBJ1-1; 7 bases fit TRBD1. V dropped 0 bases and J dropped 1; count of bases not matched to a gene: 3. Germline V CDR1 and CDR2: SGHRS, YFSETQ. The CDR3 consists of 15 residues. DNA for the CDR3: TGCGCCAGCAGCTTGGTAGGGGGCCGGAACACTGAAGCTTTCTTT. This codes for CASSLVGGRNTEAFF.

This chain uses TRBV7-9 with TRBJ1-1; 9 bases agree with TRBD1. V was clipped by 5 bases and J by 4 bases; unmatched bases: 5. The CDR3 is 14 amino acids. The germline V gene encodes CDR1 SEHNR and CDR2 FQNEAQ (reference sequence). CDR3 sequence reads: CASSPRTGVTEAFF. The CDR3 DNA reads as TGTGCCAGCAGCCCTCGGACAGGGGTCACTGAAGCTTTCTTT.

This clone appeared a single time. The chain is built from TRBV2 and TRBJ2-7; 13 bases agree with TRBD2. The germline V gene has CDR1 SNHLY and CDR2 FYNNEI. Losses at the gene ends were 8 bases for V and 1 base for J; bases not matched to a gene: 8. The CDR3 contains 16 residues. The CDR3 bases are TGTGCCAGCGTGAGAAAGACTAGCGGGAGGTCCTACGAGCAGTACTTC. Its protein is CASVRKTSGRSYEQYF.

The sample holds one count of this clone. This chain uses TRBV7-6 with TRBJ2-7; 11 bases are a match to TRBD1. Germline V gene sequence: CDR1 SGHVS, CDR2 FNYEAQ. There are 15 residues in the CDR3. Trimming removed 1 base from V and 2 bases from J; junction bases left unmatched: 1. CDR3 sequence (DNA): TGTGCCAGCAGCTTAGGGGGACAGGGGGCCTACGAGCAGTACTTC. It yields the protein CASSLGGQGAYEQYF.

This clone was counted once. The V call is TRBV4-1, the J call TRBJ1-1; D not certain. This CDR3 spans 16 amino acids. Trimming shortened V by 4 bases and J by 3 bases, and 18 bases separated the two germline ends. Germline V gene lookup returns CDR1 MGHRA and CDR2 YSYEKL. CDR3 nucleotide sequence: TGCGCCAGCAGCCCTGGTGGCCGGCGGCGGGACACTGAAGCTTTCTTT. Amino acids: CASSPGGRRRDTEAFF.

In DNA form, the CDR3 reads TGTGCCTGGAGTCGTACAAGGGGTTTTCACTTT. It specifies CAWSRTRGFHF. The chain couples TRBV30 to TRBJ1-6; tentatively, D is TRBD1 (5 bases). The germline V and J ends were trimmed by 2 bases and 19 bases, with 15 bases remaining between them. Germline loops: CDR1 GTSNPN, CDR2 SVGIG (reference sequence). CDR3 length: 11 residues.

The chain carries TRBV2 and TRBJ1-2; D is possibly TRBD1 (6 bases). CDR1 is SNHLY and CDR2 is FYNNEI in the germline V gene. The CDR3 runs to 13 residues. V lost 6 bases and J 2 bases, leaving 10 bases between the germline ends. The CDR3 sequence: CASRSTGNYGYTF. DNA of the CDR3: TGTGCCAGCAGGTCAACAGGGAACTATGGCTACACCTTC.